This TCR beta chain comes out of a study of OX40 agonist ivuxolimab in advanced cancers. Study in general: Three patients got partial responses; one had hepatocellular carcinoma and two had cutaneous melanoma. Whole-study results and caveats: Circulating CD4+ and CD8+ T cells showed clonal expansion by week 6 at 0.1 to 3.0 mg/kg. Antigen specificity was not determined for the expanded peripheral T cells.

Only in-frame clones appear in the TCRdb table, and some are missing; sequencing was by immunoSEQ multiplex PCR. Of 70,000 to 100,000 clones listed, about 90% are singletons. With regard to this clone: What it binds is not known.

The V gene's germline CDR1 is MNHEY and CDR2 SMNVEV (reference sequence). V was shortened by 2 bases and J by 2 bases, with 6 bases between the two germline ends. CDR3 length equals 13 residues. Sequenced here: CD4+ or CD8+ T cells sorted from blood, sampled in a trial of the OX40 agonist ivuxolimab. The rearrangement joins TRBV27 to TRBJ1-2; no clear D gene. The TCR originated in an adult with an advanced solid tumor such as melanoma, head and neck, liver or kidney cancer. The CDR3 coding sequence is TGTGCCAGCAGTTTAAGATTCAACTATGGCTACACCTTC. It specifies CASSLRFNYGYTF.